This T cell receptor beta chain came from a study of Graves' ophthalmopathy and Graves' hyperthyroidism (dated by TCRdb to the late 2010s). In terms of the full investigation: Peripheral blood samples were taken at the time of initial diagnosis, before any treatment was given. A discovery set of 95 to 100 patients (approximately 45 ophthalmopathy, 55 to 65 stable hyperthyroidism) was enrolled to explore V-J signatures distinguishing ophthalmopathy from hyperthyroidism. An independent validation cohort comprised some 19 hyperthyroidism patients and 15 to 17 patients who later progressed from hyperthyroidism to ophthalmopathy. The study used signatures of the TCR beta repertoire to tell Graves' ophthalmopathy apart from Graves' hyperthyroidism and to predict which patients would progress to ophthalmopathy. The 75 to 100 discovery patients were divided at random into training and test sets in a 7:3 ratio. Following sample collection, hyperthyroidism patients were given methimazole at a starting dose of 30 mg daily, and ophthalmopathy patients were given high-dose intravenous methylprednisolone. In more than five hyperthyroidism patients, the T-cell repertoires found in thyroid tissue were compared with those found in blood. In total, around 140 blood samples were TCR-sequenced: around 42 ophthalmopathy, roughly 77 hyperthyroidism and roughly 17 hyperthyroidism-to-ophthalmopathy patients.

Ophthalmopathy patients had moderately to severely active disease, Clinical Activity Score of at least 3, NOSPECS grade of at least 4, and disease duration under 3 months. Anyone with other autoimmune diseases, uncontrolled infections, pregnancy or lactation was excluded from the study. Diagnosis relied on clinical symptoms, serum thyroxine, TRAb, thyroid ultrasound and orbital computed tomography. Using Ficoll-Paque density gradient centrifugation, PBMCs were isolated from over 8.5 ml of fresh peripheral blood. Total RNA was extracted with Trizol reagent and quality-checked on an Agilent 2100 Bioanalyzer. General study outcomes and caveats: Among expanded thyroid clonotypes with frequency above 0.001, most also showed up in blood, which suggests that blood repertoires may reflect the thyroid immune response. In cross-validation, the 13-signature model distinguished ophthalmopathy from stable hyperthyroidism with 87.88% sensitivity and 81% to 82% specificity, while in the test set the corresponding values were 80% and 75%. Sample size was not predetermined statistically, and investigators were not blinded to group allocation. In validation, the model predicted ophthalmopathy progression with more than 55% sensitivity and approximately 78% specificity; more than ten predicted patients were CT-confirmed with GO in a median of roughly 6.8 months.

The germline V gene (reference sequence) yields DFQATT for CDR1 and SNEGSKA for CDR2. From cysteine to phenylalanine, the CDR3 is 16 amino acids long. Only the CDR3 DNA is retained, 48 bases long and in frame from the first base. The V end gives up 6 bases and the J end 6 bases, leaving 14 bases in the junction not matched to a gene. This clonotype turned up a few times. No cognate antigen has been identified for it. No per-base quality is available; no much larger clone lies one base away. For repertoire sequencing, the TCR beta CDR3 regions were amplified from RNA transcripts. The first round of RT-PCR was done with HTBI primers and the Qiagen OneStep RT-PCR kit, and was followed by a second round of multiplex PCR, then size selection and purification. Libraries were sequenced on an Illumina HiSeq2000 using paired-end 100 bp reads. Per the authors' processing: SOAPnuke was used for read processing, and reads with adapters, uncalled bases, a mean Phred below 15, or no exact constant-primer or identifier match were discarded. High-quality paired reads were merged with COPE v1.2.5. Unique nucleotide sequences were defined as clonotypes and aligned to IMGT TRB V, D and J references using MiTCR v1.1. Only V-J combinations with frequency above 0.0001 were analysed, covering more than 99% of repertoires. A TCR clonal expansion and chaos score per V-J combination was defined as the ratio of F50 clonal expansion to chaos observed in the TCRdist matrix. Welch's t-statistics and random forest were used to narrow the features down to 10 to 15 V-J combinations, which were then fed into a naive Bayes classifier. The Morisita-Horn index was used to measure how similar the thyroid and blood repertoires were. The public reads were run again by TCRdb, first through fastp at Q25 and then through MiXCR, and only productive beta chains were kept. CDR3 protein duplicates are merged, each entry listing the most common genes and DNA. The V and J calls and clone size come from TCRdb's table, not from the authors' own analysis. Present in this sample are about 400,000 distinct CDR3 sequences, 15% to 20% of which were seen just once. Roughly 1.4% of the sample is in the top ten clones.

The sample comprised peripheral blood. In this chain, TRBV20-1 is recombined with TRBJ1-6; 7 middle bases align to TRBD1. The sequence derives from a woman between 18 and 30 years old with Graves' ophthalmopathy. Donor details come from another sample of the same person, matched by shared clones. CDR3 region: CSAADGMDRLNSPLHF. The bases read TGCAGTGCGGCCGACGGGATGGACAGGCTTAATTCACCCCTCCACTTT.